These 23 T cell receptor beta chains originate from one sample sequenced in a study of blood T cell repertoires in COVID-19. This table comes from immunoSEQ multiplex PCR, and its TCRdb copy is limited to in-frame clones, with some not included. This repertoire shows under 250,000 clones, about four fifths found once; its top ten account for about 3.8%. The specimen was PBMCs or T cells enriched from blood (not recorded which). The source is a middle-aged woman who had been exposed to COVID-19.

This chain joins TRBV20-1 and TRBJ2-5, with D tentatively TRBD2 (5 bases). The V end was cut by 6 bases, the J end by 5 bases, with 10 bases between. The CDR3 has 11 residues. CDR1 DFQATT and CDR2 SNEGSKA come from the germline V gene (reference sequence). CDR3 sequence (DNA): TGCAGTGCCCTTCGAGGGGAGACCCAGTACTTC. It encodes CSALRGETQYF.

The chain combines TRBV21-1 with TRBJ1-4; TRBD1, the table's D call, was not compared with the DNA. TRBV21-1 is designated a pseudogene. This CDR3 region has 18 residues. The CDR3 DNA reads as TGTGCCAGCAGCTATGACAGGGACGCGCTTGCAACTAATGAAAAACTGTTTTTT. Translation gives CASSYDRDALATNEKLFF.

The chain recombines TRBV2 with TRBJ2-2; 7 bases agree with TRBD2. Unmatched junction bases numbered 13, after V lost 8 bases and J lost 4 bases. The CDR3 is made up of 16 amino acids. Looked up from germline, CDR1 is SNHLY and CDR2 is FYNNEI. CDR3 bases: TGTGCCAGCCACCCGGGAGGCTCAATCCTCACCGGGGAGCTGTTTTTT. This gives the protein CASHPGGSILTGELFF.

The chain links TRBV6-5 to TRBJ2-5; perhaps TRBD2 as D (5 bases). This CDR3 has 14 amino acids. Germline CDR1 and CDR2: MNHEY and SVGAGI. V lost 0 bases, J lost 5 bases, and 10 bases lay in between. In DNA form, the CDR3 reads TGTGCCAGCAGTTACTCGAAGCGGAGGGAGACCCAGTACTTC. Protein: CASSYSKRRETQYF.

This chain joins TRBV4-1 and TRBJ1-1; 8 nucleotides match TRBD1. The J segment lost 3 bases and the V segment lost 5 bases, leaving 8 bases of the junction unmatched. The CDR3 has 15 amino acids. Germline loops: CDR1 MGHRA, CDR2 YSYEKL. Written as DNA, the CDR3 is TGCGCCAGCAGCGACCGGACAGGGAGGGACACTGAAGCTTTCTTT. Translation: CASSDRTGRDTEAFF.

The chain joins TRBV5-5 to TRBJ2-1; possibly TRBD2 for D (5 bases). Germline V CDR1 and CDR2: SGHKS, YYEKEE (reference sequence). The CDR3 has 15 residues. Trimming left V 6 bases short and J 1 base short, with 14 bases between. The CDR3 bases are TGTGCCAGCACCTCCGAGGGAAGGTCCTACAATGAGCAGTTCTTC. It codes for CASTSEGRSYNEQFF. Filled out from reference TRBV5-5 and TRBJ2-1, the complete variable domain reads DAGVTQSPTHLIKTRGQQVTLRCSPISGHKSVSWYQQVLGQGPQFIFQYYEKEERGRGNFPDRFSARQFPNYSSELNVNALLLGDSALYLCASTSEGRSYNEQFFGPGTRLTVL.

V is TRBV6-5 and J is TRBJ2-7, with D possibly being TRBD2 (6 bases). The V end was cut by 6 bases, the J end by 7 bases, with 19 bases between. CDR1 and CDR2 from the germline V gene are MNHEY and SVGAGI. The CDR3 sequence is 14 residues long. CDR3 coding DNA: TGTGCCAGCAGCCCGGGACTCGCGTTAAGGGAGCAGTACTTC. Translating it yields CASSPGLALREQYF.

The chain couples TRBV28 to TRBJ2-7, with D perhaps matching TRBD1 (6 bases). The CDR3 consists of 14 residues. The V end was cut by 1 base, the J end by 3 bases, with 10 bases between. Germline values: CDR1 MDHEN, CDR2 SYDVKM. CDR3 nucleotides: TGTGCCAGCAGTTTATACCAGGGGAACTACGAGCAGTACTTC. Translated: CASSLYQGNYEQYF.

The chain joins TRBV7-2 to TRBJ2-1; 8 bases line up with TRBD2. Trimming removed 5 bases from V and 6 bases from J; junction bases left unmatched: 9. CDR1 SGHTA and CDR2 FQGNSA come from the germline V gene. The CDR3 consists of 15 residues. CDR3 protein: CASSPQRGRGNEQFF. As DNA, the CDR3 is TGTGCCAGCAGCCCCCAGCGGGGGAGGGGCAATGAGCAGTTCTTC.

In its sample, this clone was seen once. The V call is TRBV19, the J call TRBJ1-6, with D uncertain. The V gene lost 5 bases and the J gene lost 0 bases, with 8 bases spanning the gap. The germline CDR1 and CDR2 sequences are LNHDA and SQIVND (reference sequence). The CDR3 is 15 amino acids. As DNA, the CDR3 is TGTGCCAGTAGTCCCGGAGGCTCCTATAATTCACCCCTCCACTTT. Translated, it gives CASSPGGSYNSPLHF.

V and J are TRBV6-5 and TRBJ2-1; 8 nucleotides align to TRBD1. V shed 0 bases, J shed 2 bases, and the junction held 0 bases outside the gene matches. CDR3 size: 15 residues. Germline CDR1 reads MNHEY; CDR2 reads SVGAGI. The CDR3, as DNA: TGTGCCAGCAGTTACTCACAGGGGGCCTACAATGAGCAGTTCTTC. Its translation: CASSYSQGAYNEQFF.

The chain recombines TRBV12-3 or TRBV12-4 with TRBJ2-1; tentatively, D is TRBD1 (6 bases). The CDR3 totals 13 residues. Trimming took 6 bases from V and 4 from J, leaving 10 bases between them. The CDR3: CASSLDRYNEQFF. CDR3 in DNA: TGTGCCAGCAGCTTGGACAGATACAATGAGCAGTTCTTC.

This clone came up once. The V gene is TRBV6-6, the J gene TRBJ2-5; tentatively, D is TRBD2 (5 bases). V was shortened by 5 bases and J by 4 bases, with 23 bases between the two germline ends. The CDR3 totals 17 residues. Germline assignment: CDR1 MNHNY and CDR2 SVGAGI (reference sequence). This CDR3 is CASSPGGGAELRETQYF. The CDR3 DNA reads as TGTGCCAGCAGTCCGGGTGGTGGAGCGGAATTGAGAGAGACCCAGTACTTC.

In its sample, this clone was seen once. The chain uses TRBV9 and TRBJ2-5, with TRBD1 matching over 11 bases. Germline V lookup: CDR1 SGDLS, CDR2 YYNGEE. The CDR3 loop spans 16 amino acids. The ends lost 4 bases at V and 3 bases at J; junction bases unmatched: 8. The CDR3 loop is CASSSGTGGSEETQYF. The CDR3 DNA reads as TGTGCCAGCAGCTCAGGGACAGGGGGTTCGGAAGAGACCCAGTACTTC.

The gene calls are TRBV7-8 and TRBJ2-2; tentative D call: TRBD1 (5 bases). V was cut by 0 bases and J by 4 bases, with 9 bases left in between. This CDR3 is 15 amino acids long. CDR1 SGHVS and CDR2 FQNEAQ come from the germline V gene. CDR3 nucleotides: TGTGCCAGCAGCTTAGCCAGGGTTGCCACCGGGGAGCTGTTTTTT. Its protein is CASSLARVATGELFF.

In DNA, the CDR3 is TGTGCCAGCAGCTTGGGTACCGGGGGGAACTACAATGAGCAGTTCTTC. Residues: CASSLGTGGNYNEQFF. This chain joins TRBV5-6 and TRBJ2-1; 7 bases are shared with TRBD2. The CDR3 has 16 amino acids. V dropped 0 bases and J dropped 3; count of bases not matched to a gene: 6. Germline lookup yields CDR1 SGHDT and CDR2 YYEEEE.

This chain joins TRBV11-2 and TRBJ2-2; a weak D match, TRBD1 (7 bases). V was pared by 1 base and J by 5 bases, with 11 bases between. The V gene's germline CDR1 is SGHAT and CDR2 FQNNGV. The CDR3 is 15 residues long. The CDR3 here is CASSLGAGGTGELFF. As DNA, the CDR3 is TGTGCCAGCAGCTTAGGAGCAGGGGGGACCGGGGAGCTGTTTTTT.

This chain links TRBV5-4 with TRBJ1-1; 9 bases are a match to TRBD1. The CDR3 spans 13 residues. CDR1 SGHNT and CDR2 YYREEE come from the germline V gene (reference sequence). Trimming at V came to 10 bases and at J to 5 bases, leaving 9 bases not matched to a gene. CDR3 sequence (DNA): TGTGCCCACGGCGGGACAGGGATGACTGAAGCTTTCTTT. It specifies CAHGGTGMTEAFF.

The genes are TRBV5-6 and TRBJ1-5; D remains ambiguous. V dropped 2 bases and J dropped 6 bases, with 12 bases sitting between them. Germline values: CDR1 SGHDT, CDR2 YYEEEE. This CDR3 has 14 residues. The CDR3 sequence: CASSFGTFAQPQHF. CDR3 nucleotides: TGTGCCAGCAGCTTTGGTACTTTTGCTCAGCCCCAGCATTTT.

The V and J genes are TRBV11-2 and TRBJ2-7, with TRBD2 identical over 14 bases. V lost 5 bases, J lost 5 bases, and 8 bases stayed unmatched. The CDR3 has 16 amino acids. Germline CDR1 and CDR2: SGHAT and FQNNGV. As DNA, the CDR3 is TGTGCCAGCAGCGCCCGACTAGCGGGGGGGCCCAACGAGCAGTACTTC. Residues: CASSARLAGGPNEQYF.

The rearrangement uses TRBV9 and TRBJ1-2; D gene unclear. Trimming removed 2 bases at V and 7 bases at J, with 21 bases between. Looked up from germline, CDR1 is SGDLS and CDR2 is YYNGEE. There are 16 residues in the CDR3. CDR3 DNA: TGTGCCAGCAGCGTCTATTGGGAGGTTGGGTGGCGTGGCTACACCTTC. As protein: CASSVYWEVGWRGYTF.

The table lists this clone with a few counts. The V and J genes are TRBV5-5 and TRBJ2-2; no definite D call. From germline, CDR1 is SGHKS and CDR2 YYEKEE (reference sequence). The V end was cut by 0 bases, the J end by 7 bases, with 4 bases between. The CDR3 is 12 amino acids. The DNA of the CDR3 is TGTGCCAGCAGCTTGGTTAGCGGGGAGCTGTTTTTT. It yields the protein CASSLVSGELFF.

The CDR3: CASAPDRGDNNSPLHF. CDR3 coding DNA: TGTGCCAGCGCACCGGACAGGGGTGATAATAATTCACCCCTCCACTTT. The chain recombines TRBV3-1 (or the pseudogene TRBV3-2) with TRBJ1-6; 9 bases line up with TRBD1. Per the germline V gene, CDR1 is LGHDT and CDR2 is YNNKEL (reference sequence). The CDR3 consists of 16 residues. The junction had 10 bases not matched to a gene; V was cut back by 8 bases and J by 5 bases.